The source of this T cell receptor (beta chain) is a study of T cell repertoires in cytomegalovirus infection. Study-wide background: Carrying CMV and the relevant HLA type showed in public TCR beta signatures. Study-wide results and caveats: People with CMV and the relevant HLA were identified by cumulative public TCR beta family frequency. Predominance within the ex vivo response was attributable to HLA-C-restricted CMV-specific TCR beta clonotypes.

TCRdb itself ran the reads through MiXCR, one entry per CDR3 protein. The sample holds around 290,000 distinct CDR3 sequences; about 25% are singletons and the top ten take roughly 13%. In germline, CDR1 is SGHAT, CDR2 FQNNGV. V was pared by 4 bases and J by 6 bases, with 10 bases between. This CDR3 has 12 amino acids. This clonotype appeared many times. Antigen specificity is unknown. The TCR comes from a human donor in good health (CMV status not recorded). Some clones in this sample may be carry-over from other donors' samples. V gene TRBV11-2 combines with J gene TRBJ2-7, with D unclear. The sequencing sample was made of PBMCs. CDR3 amino acids: CASSSLRLEQYF. CDR3 DNA sequence: TGTGCCAGCAGCTCCCTCCGTCTCGAGCAGTACTTC.